The next 10 T cell receptor beta chains were all read from a single sample in a study of identical twins. MiXCR, applied by TCRdb to the 5' RACE reads, yields one record per CDR3 protein. The table lists 220,000 or so distinct CDR3 sequences, roughly 7% of them singletons. The sample was also linked to a second study, of yellow fever vaccine responses in identical twins.

Sequenced: memory (CD45RO+) T cells sorted from blood. Receptor source: a young woman in good health.

This clonotype was observed at least ten times. This chain links TRBV19 with TRBJ2-5; D is possibly TRBD1 (6 bases). The CDR3 runs to 11 residues. Per the germline V gene, CDR1 is LNHDA and CDR2 is SQIVND (reference sequence). V was clipped by 8 bases and J by 4 bases, with 8 bases between them. The CDR3 region is CASGQLETQYF. CDR3 in DNA: TGTGCCAGTGGACAGCTAGAGACCCAGTACTTC.

V gene TRBV12-3 or TRBV12-4 combines with J gene TRBJ2-3; TRBD1 aligns across 7 bases. The CDR3 loop spans 15 amino acids. V dropped 6 bases and J dropped 3; count of bases not matched to a gene: 9. This chain's CDR3 is CASSTPTGSTDTQYF. The DNA for the CDR3 is TGTGCCAGCAGCACCCCGACAGGGAGTACAGATACGCAGTATTTT.

The chain links TRBV6-5 to TRBJ2-3; D perhaps matches TRBD2 (6 bases). CDR3 size: 16 residues. V was pared by 2 bases and J by 1 base, with 13 bases between. The V gene's germline CDR1 is MNHEY and CDR2 SVGAGI. The DNA of the CDR3 is TGTGCCAGCAGTTACCTGCCGGGGACTGGCACAGATACGCAGTATTTT. Amino acid sequence: CASSYLPGTGTDTQYF.

In this sample, this clonotype turned up many times. This chain connects TRBV6-1 to TRBJ1-3; the D gene is possibly TRBD1 (5 bases). The length of the CDR3 is 18 residues. Between the trimmed V and J ends, which lost 7 bases and 0 bases, there was a span of 22 bases. Germline V CDR1 and CDR2: MNHNS, SASEGT. In DNA form, the CDR3 reads TGTGCCAGCACCCCCTTCTATTTCGGGGGAAACTCTGGAAACACCATATATTTT. Translating gives CASTPFYFGGNSGNTIYF.

This clonotype was detected ten times or more. The J gene is TRBJ2-1, the V gene TRBV27; TRBD2 is a possible D gene (7 bases). The germline gives CDR1 MNHEY, CDR2 SMNVEV (reference sequence). CDR3 length equals 16 residues. Trimming pared 6 bases from V and 7 bases from J, leaving 22 bases between. CDR3 in DNA: TGTGCCAGCAGCCTGGAGGGGGACTACGCTTATAATGAGCAGTTCTTC. Translated: CASSLEGDYAYNEQFF.

This clonotype was found a few times. This chain joins TRBV5-1 and TRBJ2-7; maybe TRBD1 (6 bases). Germline V lookup: CDR1 SGHRS, CDR2 YFSETQ. This CDR3 has 16 residues. Trimming stripped 0 bases from V and 2 bases from J, with 15 bases between. Here the CDR3 reads CASSLGLGQWTYEQYF. CDR3 DNA sequence: TGCGCCAGCAGCTTGGGGCTCGGACAGTGGACCTACGAGCAGTACTTC.

V usage is TRBV3-1 and J usage is TRBJ2-1, with a tentative D call TRBD2 (6 bases). Trimming cost V 1 base and J 5 bases, with 15 bases left between them. Germline CDR1 is LGHDT and CDR2 is YNNKEL (reference sequence). The CDR3 has 16 residues. CDR3 residues: CASSQGSGLAHNEQFF. For the CDR3, the DNA is TGTGCCAGCAGCCAAGGGTCGGGGCTAGCGCACAATGAGCAGTTCTTC.

This clonotype was found a few times. This chain joins TRBV20-1 and TRBJ2-7, with 9 nucleotides matching TRBD2. The junction had 7 bases not matched to a gene; V was cut back by 3 bases and J by 4 bases. The germline gives CDR1 DFQATT, CDR2 SNEGSKA (reference sequence). The CDR3 totals 14 residues. The CDR3 here is CSASSGSPYYEQYV. CDR3 nucleotides: TGCAGTGCTAGTAGCGGGAGCCCATATTACGAGCAGTACGTC.

This clonotype was detected many times. V is TRBV3-1 and J is TRBJ1-3; D is ambiguous. Germline assignment: CDR1 LGHDT and CDR2 YNNKEL (reference sequence). CDR3 length: 16 residues. V shed 1 base and J shed 0 bases, with 10 bases lying between them. Here the CDR3 reads CASSQGRRSSGNTIYF. DNA for the CDR3: TGTGCCAGCAGCCAAGGCCGACGGAGCTCTGGAAACACCATATATTTT.

This clonotype appeared many times. CDR3 nucleotide sequence: TGCGCCAGCAGCTTGGAAGGGGATGGGGCCAACGTCCTGACTTTC. It specifies CASSLEGDGANVLTF. The chain is built from TRBV5-1 and TRBJ2-6; maybe TRBD1 (5 bases). CDR3 length equals 15 residues. CDR1 SGHRS and CDR2 YFSETQ come from the germline V gene. V shed 0 bases and J shed 3 bases, with 7 bases lying between them.